These 6 T cell receptor beta chains were sequenced from one sample in a study of beta chain features in type 1 diabetes. The sequenced template was cDNA made from the entire isolated RNA. The method was immunoSEQ multiplex PCR; TCRdb's version includes in-frame clones alone and lacks a portion of them. Altogether 60,000 or so clones are present, roughly three fifths being singletons, with the ten largest covering about 2%. Material: Tregs from blood. All receptors come from a young woman in good health.

This clone was observed a handful of times. This chain uses TRBV7-9 with TRBJ2-3, with TRBD2 identical over 7 bases. The CDR3 loop spans 14 amino acids. Looked up from germline, CDR1 is SEHNR and CDR2 is FQNEAQ (reference sequence). V lost 4 bases and J lost 5; bases outside the gene matches: 6. CDR3 sequence: CASSSRPGGDTQYF. The CDR3 DNA follows: TGTGCCAGCAGCTCCCGGCCGGGAGGAGATACGCAGTATTTT. Full variable domain (rest looked up from reference TRBV7-9 and TRBJ2-3): DTGVSQNPRHKITKRGQNVTFRCDPISEHNRLYWYRQTLGQGPEFLTYFQNEAQLEKSRLLSDRFSAERPKGSFSTLEIQRTEQGDSAMYLCASSSRPGGDTQYFGPGTRLTVL.

The chain has TRBV5-1 and TRBJ2-3; D is unclear. The V gene's germline CDR1 is SGHRS and CDR2 YFSETQ. The V gene lost 0 bases and the J gene lost 0 bases, with 8 bases spanning the gap. The CDR3 contains 15 residues. The CDR3 reads CASSLVPGSTDTQYF. Written as DNA, the CDR3 is TGCGCCAGCAGCTTGGTCCCCGGGAGCACAGATACGCAGTATTTT. Full variable domain (rest looked up from reference TRBV5-1 and TRBJ2-3): KAGVTQTPRYLIKTRGQQVTLSCSPISGHRSVSWYQQTPGQGLQFLFEYFSETQRNKGNFPGRFSGRQFSNSRSEMNVSTLELGDSALYLCASSLVPGSTDTQYFGPGTRLTVL.

The chain has TRBV5-1 and TRBJ2-3; TRBD1 agrees at 9 bases. The CDR3 is made up of 15 amino acids. Per germline, CDR1 SGHRS and CDR2 YFSETQ. Losses at the gene ends were 4 bases for V and 4 bases for J; bases not matched to a gene: 7. This CDR3 reads CASSGHGQGSDTQYF. In DNA, the CDR3 is TGCGCCAGCAGCGGGCACGGACAGGGGTCAGATACGCAGTATTTT. Using reference TRBV5-1 and TRBJ2-3 for the parts outside the CDR3, the full variable domain is KAGVTQTPRYLIKTRGQQVTLSCSPISGHRSVSWYQQTPGQGLQFLFEYFSETQRNKGNFPGRFSGRQFSNSRSEMNVSTLELGDSALYLCASSGHGQGSDTQYFGPGTRLTVL.

This chain connects TRBV23-1 to TRBJ2-3; weak D call: TRBD1 (6 bases). TRBV23-1 is recorded as an ORF, its role being uncertain. The CDR3 loop spans 18 amino acids. The V end was cut by 3 bases, the J end by 8 bases, with 27 bases between. CDR3 sequence (DNA): TGCGCCAGCAGTCACCCCCTTGGTGGACAGAGTGATGTGGGTACGCAGTATTTT. It is translated as CASSHPLGGQSDVGTQYF.

V is TRBV7-9 and J is TRBJ2-1; TRBD2 might be the D (6 bases). The CDR3 is 17 residues long. Germline-derived CDR1 and CDR2 are SEHNR and FQNEAQ (reference sequence). V shed 2 bases and J shed 4 bases, with 18 bases lying between them. CDR3 amino acids: CASSLPWPGLRYNEQFF. CDR3 bases: TGTGCCAGCAGCTTACCCTGGCCGGGACTCAGATACAATGAGCAGTTCTTC.

This clone was seen only a few times. The rearrangement links TRBV5-1 to TRBJ2-3, with D possibly matching TRBD1 (5 bases). Germline V gene lookup returns CDR1 SGHRS and CDR2 YFSETQ. The V and J ends lost 1 base and 1 base respectively, with 7 bases between them. This CDR3 is built from 14 residues. The CDR3 reads CASSLTGRTDTQYF. The CDR3, as DNA: TGCGCCAGCAGCTTGACAGGACGCACAGATACGCAGTATTTT.